This TCR beta chain was recovered during a study of blood T cell repertoires in COVID-19. Overall study context: T cells, B-cell-depleted T cells, or PBMCs supplied cDNA or gDNA.

This clone was detected only once. Other DNA sequences in the sample encode the same CDR3. Participant-given clinical history determined each cohort assignment. Original analysis: Nucleated cell counts were estimated from reference gene primer amplification. Produced via immunoSEQ multiplex PCR; TCRdb's table is partial and in-frame only. V and J calls and clone size follow that table, whereas D and trimming were derived from the DNA. The top ten hold roughly 2.3% of the sample, which has under 300,000 clones, 85% to 90% seen once. The V gene lost 5 bases and the J gene lost 4 bases, with 15 bases spanning the gap. The CDR3 is 14 amino acids. The germline V gene has CDR1 SGHVS and CDR2 FNYEAQ.

The rearrangement links TRBV7-6 to TRBJ2-7; D might be TRBD1 (7 bases). The sequenced sample consisted of PBMCs or T cells enriched from blood (not recorded which). This receptor was obtained from a woman aged 18-29 years who had recovered from COVID-19. As DNA, the CDR3 is TGTGCCAGCAGCCCTGGAGGGGGCTCTTACGAGCAGTACTTC. This sequence encodes CASSPGGGSYEQYF.